This T cell receptor (beta chain) was profiled in a study of blood T cell repertoires in COVID-19. The wider study: Nucleic acid was either cDNA or gDNA, and it came from T cells, B-cell-depleted T cells, or PBMCs.

Trimming took off 3 bases at V and 6 bases at J, with 12 bases between the two ends. The V gene's germline CDR1 is ENHRY and CDR2 SYGVKD. The CDR3 is made up of 13 amino acids. Original handling: Using reference gene primer amplification, nucleated cell counts were estimated. Generated by immunoSEQ multiplex PCR, the TCRdb table keeps only in-frame clones and is missing some. V, J and clone size were drawn from that table, and D and trimming were deduced from the DNA. This sample has under 110,000 clones, with around 90% found just once. The TCR sequence derives from a man between 45 and 60 years old with acute or convalescent COVID-19. Material for sequencing was peripheral blood. The chain is built from TRBV10-3 and TRBJ2-7, with D possibly being TRBD2 (6 bases). CDR3 in DNA: TGTGCCATCAGTGATACGGGGGTAAGCGAGCAGTACTTC. Protein product: CAISDTGVSEQYF.